The clone carrying this T cell receptor beta chain was counted many times. Its antigen is unknown. With the read ending 3 residues before the CDR3 end, the germline J gene is used to fill in that end. Repertoires were generated with immunoSEQ multiplex PCR, while TCRdb's copy carries only in-frame clones and drops some. In total the sample includes tens of thousands of clones, none of them seen once. These data originate in a study of T cell clonality in common variable immunodeficiency. Germline CDR1 SGHRS, CDR2 YFSETQ. V was clipped by 2 bases and J by 6 bases; unmatched bases: 7. There are 16 residues in the CDR3. Study-level points and caveats: Common variable immunodeficiency TCR beta sequences reportedly had fewer deletions and N-nucleotide insertions. TCRbeta clonality was increased in CVID versus healthy controls. The cause of increased CVID clonality remains unclear without subpopulation sequencing.

The V gene is TRBV5-1, the J gene TRBJ2-1, with TRBD1 matching over 11 bases. The specimen was peripheral blood mononuclear cells. The receptor was derived from a person between 18 and 75 years old in good health. CDR3 DNA, as far as it was read: TGCGCCAGCAGCTTCTTGGGGACAGGGGGGTTCAATGAG. Residues: CASSFLGTGGFNE. The whole CDR3 is CASSFLGTGGFNEQFF.